Shown below are 22 T cell receptor beta chains from a single sample sequenced in a study of blood T cell repertoires in COVID-19. Repertoires were generated with immunoSEQ multiplex PCR, while TCRdb's copy carries only in-frame clones and drops some. The table lists a few hundred thousand clones, approximately 80% of them singletons. The sequenced sample consisted of peripheral blood. These receptors originate from a man aged 50 or older with active or convalescent COVID-19.

The chain is built from TRBV5-4 and TRBJ2-5; 7 positions match TRBD1. The CDR3 is 19 residues long. Germline V gene lookup returns CDR1 SGHNT and CDR2 YYREEE (reference sequence). Trimming at V came to 4 bases and at J to 4 bases, leaving 22 bases not matched to a gene. The chain's CDR3 is CASSQKDGVLGTAIETQYF. The CDR3 DNA sequence: TGTGCCAGCAGCCAAAAAGATGGGGTGCTTGGGACAGCCATAGAGACCCAGTACTTC.

This rearrangement joins TRBV7-9 to TRBJ2-5; D gene unclear. Germline V gene data show CDR1 as SEHNR and CDR2 as FQNEAQ (reference sequence). The CDR3 is made up of 12 amino acids. V was clipped by 3 bases and J by 6 bases, with 8 bases between them. This CDR3 reads CASSFVDKTQYF. The CDR3 region has the DNA TGTGCCAGCAGCTTCGTAGACAAGACCCAGTACTTC.

The chain carries TRBV4-1 and TRBJ1-1; D is undetermined. The CDR3 spans 16 residues. Deletions cut 1 base from V and 1 base from J, with 13 bases between. CDR1 is MGHRA, CDR2 YSYEKL, per germline. CDR3 amino acids: CASSQAGSRRNTEAFF. DNA for the CDR3: TGCGCCAGCAGCCAAGCTGGAAGTAGGAGGAACACTGAAGCTTTCTTT.

This chain joins TRBV7-2 and TRBJ1-6; D remains unclear. There are 15 residues in the CDR3. CDR1 is SGHTA and CDR2 is FQGNSA in the germline V gene. Trimming left V 1 base short and J 14 bases short, with 18 bases between. CDR3 bases: TGTGCCAGCAGCTTAGACGGCAGCGGCGGCGTGGCCCTCCACTTT. This encodes CASSLDGSGGVALHF.

The rearrangement joins TRBV28 to TRBJ2-1; the match to TRBD2 covers 10 bases. This CDR3 is 15 amino acids long. Trimming at V came to 6 bases and at J to 1 base, leaving 3 bases not matched to a gene. Germline-derived CDR1 and CDR2 are MDHEN and SYDVKM. CDR3 in DNA: TGTGCCAGCAGCCTAGCGGGAGCTTCCTACAATGAGCAGTTCTTC. Protein: CASSLAGASYNEQFF.

The CDR3 sequence: CASSFGDSNYGYTF. CDR3 sequence (DNA): TGTGCCAGCAGCTTTGGAGATTCTAACTATGGCTACACCTTC. This sequence joins TRBV11-2 and TRBJ1-2; D unresolved. CDR3 length: 14 amino acids. V was shortened by 3 bases and J by 0 bases, with 8 bases between the two germline ends. The germline V gene has CDR1 SGHAT and CDR2 FQNNGV.

The chain employs TRBV19 and TRBJ1-1; 7 bases fit TRBD1. Germline V gene sequence: CDR1 LNHDA, CDR2 SQIVND (reference sequence). There are 14 residues in the CDR3. J lost 4 bases, V lost 5 bases, and 7 bases had no gene match. Here the CDR3 reads CASSPQGWGTEAFF. The CDR3 region has the DNA TGTGCCAGTAGTCCACAGGGGTGGGGCACTGAAGCTTTCTTT.

This rearrangement joins TRBV11-2 to TRBJ1-3; D gene unclear. The V gene's germline CDR1 is SGHAT and CDR2 FQNNGV. This CDR3 comprises 13 residues. V dropped 0 bases and J dropped 5 bases, with 5 bases sitting between them. The CDR3 region is CASSLDPRNTIYF. DNA of the CDR3: TGTGCCAGCAGCTTAGATCCTCGAAACACCATATATTTT.

The J gene is TRBJ1-6, the V gene TRBV28; D unclear. CDR3 length: 13 amino acids. Trimming took off 5 bases at V and 10 bases at J, with 12 bases between the two ends. Germline CDR1 is MDHEN and CDR2 is SYDVKM. The CDR3 DNA reads as TGTGCCAGCAGTGCGGGGTGGTTCTCACCCCTCCACTTT. This gives the protein CASSAGWFSPLHF.

The V and J genes are TRBV12-3 or TRBV12-4 and TRBJ1-6; TRBD1 agrees at 8 bases. The CDR3 runs 13 residues. V trimming: 5 bases; J trimming: 11 bases; junction bases outside the gene matches: 5. The CDR3 reads CASSQLQGAPLHF. Written as DNA, the CDR3 is TGTGCCAGCAGTCAGCTACAGGGGGCACCCCTCCACTTT.

There are many counts of this clone. The J gene is TRBJ1-1, the V gene TRBV19, with 8 bases identical to TRBD1. V shed 6 bases and J 3 bases; nucleotides not matched to a gene: 6. The CDR3 loop spans 14 amino acids. Germline assignment: CDR1 LNHDA and CDR2 SQIVND (reference sequence). CDR3 DNA sequence: TGTGCCAGTAGGGGGACAGGTATTTACACTGAAGCTTTCTTT. Protein sequence: CASRGTGIYTEAFF.

In this sample, this clone turned up many times. V usage is TRBV10-2 and J usage is TRBJ1-5, with 11 bases that match TRBD1. J lost 8 bases, V lost 6 bases, and 6 bases had no gene match. Germline CDR1 is WSHSY and CDR2 is SAAADI. This CDR3 comprises 14 residues. The CDR3 nucleotides read TGCGCCAGCAGCCGAGGACAGGGGGCTGAGCCCCAGCATTTT. The encoded protein is CASSRGQGAEPQHF.

The rearrangement uses TRBV27 and TRBJ1-4; D is uncertain. V lost 5 bases and J lost 0, with 10 bases in between. The CDR3 spans 15 residues. Germline values: CDR1 MNHEY, CDR2 SMNVEV (reference sequence). The CDR3 region has the DNA TGTGCCAGCAGTCTTACGGTTGCAACTAATGAAAAACTGTTTTTT. Its translation is CASSLTVATNEKLFF. Full variable domain (remainder filled in from reference TRBV27 and TRBJ1-4): EAQVTQNPRYLITVTGKKLTVTCSQNMNHEYMSWYRQDPGLGLRQIYYSMNVEVTDKGDVPEGYKVSRKEKRNFPLILESPSPNQTSLYFCASSLTVATNEKLFFGSGTQLSVL.

The CDR3, as DNA: TGTGCCAGCAGCGTCTGGGGGGGATCAACCGGGGAGCTGTTTTTT. Protein sequence: CASSVWGGSTGELFF. The J gene is TRBJ2-2, the V gene TRBV11-3, with TRBD2 identical over 7 bases. The CDR3 has 15 residues. From germline, CDR1 is SGHNT and CDR2 YENEEA. V was pared by 5 bases and J by 5 bases, with 8 bases of the junction left unmatched.

CDR3 amino acids: CASSLVQGSNYGYTF. DNA of the CDR3: TGTGCCAGCAGCTTGGTACAGGGGTCTAACTATGGCTACACCTTC. The chain links TRBV5-5 to TRBJ1-2, with 7 bases matching TRBD1. CDR1 is SGHKS and CDR2 is YYEKEE in the germline V gene (reference sequence). This CDR3 is 15 amino acids long. V lost 0 bases and J lost 0; bases outside the gene matches: 2.

The genes are TRBV19 and TRBJ1-2; TRBD1 aligns across 10 bases. The CDR3 spans 15 residues. Germline V CDR1 and CDR2: LNHDA, SQIVND (reference sequence). The V segment lost 2 bases and the J segment 4 bases; nucleotides outside the gene matches: 4. CDR3 in DNA: TGTGCCAGTAGTATAACGGGACAGGGGAGCTATGGCTACACCTTC. Its translation is CASSITGQGSYGYTF.

The chain links TRBV11-2 to TRBJ2-7; perhaps TRBD1 as D (6 bases). Trimming removed 8 bases at V and 0 bases at J, with 17 bases between. CDR3 length: 15 residues. Germline loops: CDR1 SGHAT, CDR2 FQNNGV. CDR3 region: CASGSVRGRSYEQYF. The CDR3 coding sequence is TGTGCCAGCGGATCCGTCAGGGGCCGCTCCTACGAGCAGTACTTC.

This clone occurred once. The chain employs TRBV7-2 and TRBJ1-6; TRBD1 might be the D (5 bases). Germline V gene data show CDR1 as SGHTA and CDR2 as FQGNSA. The CDR3 totals 13 residues. V shed 5 bases and J shed 8 bases, with 10 bases lying between them. DNA of the CDR3: TGTGCCAGCAGCGTAGAAGGGGATTCACCCCTCCACTTT. Residues: CASSVEGDSPLHF.

The chain is built from TRBV4-1 and TRBJ1-2; D is uncertain. Looked up from germline, CDR1 is MGHRA and CDR2 is YSYEKL. There are 13 residues in the CDR3. Trimming shortened V by 1 base and J by 8 bases, and 11 bases separated the two germline ends. In DNA, the CDR3 is TGCGCCAGCAGCCAAGCCGGGGTTCCCGGCTACACCTTC. This gives the protein CASSQAGVPGYTF.

The chain joins TRBV13 to TRBJ2-3, with TRBD1 identical over 7 bases. The junction had 4 bases not matched to a gene; V was cut back by 5 bases and J by 2 bases. The germline V gene encodes CDR1 PRHDT and CDR2 FYEKMQ (reference sequence). The CDR3 sequence is 14 residues long. For the CDR3, the DNA is TGTGCCAGCAGCAAAACAGGGGCCACAGATACGCAGTATTTT. Protein sequence: CASSKTGATDTQYF.

This chain uses TRBV7-9 with TRBJ2-5; D possibly corresponds to TRBD1 (5 bases). Germline CDR1 reads SEHNR; CDR2 reads FQNEAQ (reference sequence). V was cut by 5 bases and J by 5 bases, with 12 bases left in between. CDR3 length equals 13 residues. The CDR3 sequence: CASSAQGWETQYF. CDR3 DNA: TGTGCCAGCAGCGCCCAGGGATGGGAGACCCAGTACTTC.

The V gene is TRBV3-1 (or the pseudogene TRBV3-2), the J gene TRBJ1-5, with unresolved D. This CDR3 has 13 amino acids. Germline lookup yields CDR1 LGHDT and CDR2 YNNKEL (reference sequence). The V and J ends lost 1 base and 8 bases respectively, with 9 bases between them. CDR3 amino acids: CASSQGFGEPQHF. Written as DNA, the CDR3 is TGTGCCAGCAGCCAAGGGTTCGGTGAGCCCCAGCATTTT.